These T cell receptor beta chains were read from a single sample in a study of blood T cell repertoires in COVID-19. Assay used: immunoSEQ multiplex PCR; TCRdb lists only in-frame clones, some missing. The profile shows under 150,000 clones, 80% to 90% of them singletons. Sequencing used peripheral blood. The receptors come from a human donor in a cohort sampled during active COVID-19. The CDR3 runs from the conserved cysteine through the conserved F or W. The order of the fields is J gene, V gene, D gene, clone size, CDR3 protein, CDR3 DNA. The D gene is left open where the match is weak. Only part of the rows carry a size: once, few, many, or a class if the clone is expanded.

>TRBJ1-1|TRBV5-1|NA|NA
CASSLQGEAFF
TGCGCCAGCAGCTTACAGGGTGAAGCTTTCTTT
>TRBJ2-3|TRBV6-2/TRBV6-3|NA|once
CASSQVPGGTQYF
TGTGCCAGCAGTCAGGTTCCAGGGGGGACGCAGTATTTT
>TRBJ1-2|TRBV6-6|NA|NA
CASSHPGPYRGGGYTF
TGTGCCAGCAGTCACCCGGGCCCATATAGGGGCGGCGGCTACACCTTC
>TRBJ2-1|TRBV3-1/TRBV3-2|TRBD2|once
CASRRTSGANEQFF
TGTGCCAGCAGGCGGACTAGTGGAGCGAATGAGCAGTTCTTC
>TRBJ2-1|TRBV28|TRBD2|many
CASTPVGAGGPVKDNEQFF
TGTGCCAGCACCCCGGTCGGAGCGGGGGGGCCCGTCAAGGACAATGAGCAGTTCTTC
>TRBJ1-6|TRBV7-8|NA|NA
CASSLDRSGGISPLHF
TGTGCCAGCAGCTTAGATCGATCGGGGGGTATTTCACCCCTCCACTTT
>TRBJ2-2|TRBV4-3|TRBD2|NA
CASSQEPSGGRTGELFF
TGCGCCAGCAGCCAAGAGCCTAGCGGGGGGCGTACCGGGGAGCTGTTTTTT
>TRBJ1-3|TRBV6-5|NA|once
CASSYALTGIGNTIYF
TGTGCCAGCAGTTACGCACTAACAGGGATTGGAAACACCATATATTTT
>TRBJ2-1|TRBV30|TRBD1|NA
CAWSVLARTGYNEQFF
TGTGCCTGGAGTGTATTGGCAAGGACAGGTTACAATGAGCAGTTCTTC
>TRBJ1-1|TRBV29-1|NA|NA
CSARGGGGTEAFF
TGCAGCGCCAGGGGTGGTGGGGGCACTGAAGCTTTCTTT
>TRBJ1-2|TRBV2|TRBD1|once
CASRPGQGAYYGYTF
TGTGCCAGCAGGCCGGGACAGGGGGCTTACTATGGCTACACCTTC
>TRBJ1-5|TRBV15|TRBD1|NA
CATQRDREDQPQHF
TGTGCCACCCAGCGGGACAGGGAAGATCAGCCCCAGCATTTT
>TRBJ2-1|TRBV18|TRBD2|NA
CASSPTSGPEGEQFF
TGTGCCAGCTCACCAACTAGCGGGCCCGAAGGTGAGCAGTTCTTC
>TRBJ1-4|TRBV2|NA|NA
CASSTNPGNEKLFF
TGTGCCAGCTCAACGAACCCCGGTAATGAAAAACTGTTTTTT
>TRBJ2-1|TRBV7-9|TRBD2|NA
CASSSFSGGGYNEQFF
TGTGCCAGCAGCTCGTTTAGCGGGGGGGGCTACAATGAGCAGTTCTTC